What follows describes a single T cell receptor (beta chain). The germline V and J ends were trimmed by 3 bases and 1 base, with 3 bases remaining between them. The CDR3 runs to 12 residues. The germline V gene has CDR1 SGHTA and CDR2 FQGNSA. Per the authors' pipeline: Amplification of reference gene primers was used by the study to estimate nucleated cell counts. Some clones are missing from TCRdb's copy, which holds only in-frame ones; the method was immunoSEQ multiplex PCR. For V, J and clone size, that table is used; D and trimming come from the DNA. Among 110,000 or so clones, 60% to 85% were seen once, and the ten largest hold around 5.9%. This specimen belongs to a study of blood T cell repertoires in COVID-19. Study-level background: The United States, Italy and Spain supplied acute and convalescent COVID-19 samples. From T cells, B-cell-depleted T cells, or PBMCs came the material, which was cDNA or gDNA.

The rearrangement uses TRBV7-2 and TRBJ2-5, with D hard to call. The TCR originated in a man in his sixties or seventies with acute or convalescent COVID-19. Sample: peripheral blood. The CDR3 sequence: CASSFSQETQYF. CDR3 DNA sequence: TGTGCCAGCAGCTTCTCCCAAGAGACCCAGTACTTC.